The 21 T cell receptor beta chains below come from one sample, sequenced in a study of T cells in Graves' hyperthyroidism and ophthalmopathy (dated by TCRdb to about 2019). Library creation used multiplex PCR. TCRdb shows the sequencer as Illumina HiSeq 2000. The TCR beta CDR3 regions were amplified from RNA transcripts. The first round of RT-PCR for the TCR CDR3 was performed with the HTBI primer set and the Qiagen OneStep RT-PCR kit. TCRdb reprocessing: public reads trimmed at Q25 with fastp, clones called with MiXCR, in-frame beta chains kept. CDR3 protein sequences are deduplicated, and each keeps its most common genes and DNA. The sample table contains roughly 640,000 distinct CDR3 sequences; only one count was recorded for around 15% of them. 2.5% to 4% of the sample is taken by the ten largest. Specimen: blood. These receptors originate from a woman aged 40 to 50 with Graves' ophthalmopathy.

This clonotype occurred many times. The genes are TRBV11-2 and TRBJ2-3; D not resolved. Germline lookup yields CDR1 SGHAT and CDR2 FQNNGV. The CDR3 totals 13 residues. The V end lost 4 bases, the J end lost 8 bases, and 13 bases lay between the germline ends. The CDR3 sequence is CASSSLDLGTQYF. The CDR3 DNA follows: TGTGCCAGCAGCTCGTTAGACTTGGGTACGCAGTATTTT.

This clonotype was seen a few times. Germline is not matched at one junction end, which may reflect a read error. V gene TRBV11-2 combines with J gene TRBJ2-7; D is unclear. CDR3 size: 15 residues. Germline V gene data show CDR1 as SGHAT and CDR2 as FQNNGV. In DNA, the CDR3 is TGTGCCAGCGGCTTTGGTCCGGTGCCACCCTACGAGCAGTACTTC. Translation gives CASGFGPVPPYEQYF.

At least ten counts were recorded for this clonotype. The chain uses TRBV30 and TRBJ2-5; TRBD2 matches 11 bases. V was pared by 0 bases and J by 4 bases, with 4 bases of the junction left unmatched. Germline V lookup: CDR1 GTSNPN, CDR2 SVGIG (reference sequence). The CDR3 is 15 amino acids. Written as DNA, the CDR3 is TGTGCCTGGAGTGTCACGGGACTAGCGGTAGAGACCCAGTACTTC. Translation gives CAWSVTGLAVETQYF.

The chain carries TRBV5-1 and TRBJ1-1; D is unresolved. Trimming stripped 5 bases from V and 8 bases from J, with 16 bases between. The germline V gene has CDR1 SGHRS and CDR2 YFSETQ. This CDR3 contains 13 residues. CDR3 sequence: CASSLNLGNEAFF. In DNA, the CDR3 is TGCGCCAGCAGTTTGAATCTGGGGAACGAAGCTTTCTTT.

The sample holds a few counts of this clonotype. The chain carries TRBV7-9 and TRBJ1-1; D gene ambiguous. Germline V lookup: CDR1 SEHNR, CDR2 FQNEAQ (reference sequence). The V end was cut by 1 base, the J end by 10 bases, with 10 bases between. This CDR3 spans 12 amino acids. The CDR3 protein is CASSLGAGLAFF. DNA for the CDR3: TGTGCCAGCAGCTTAGGGGCAGGTCTAGCTTTCTTT. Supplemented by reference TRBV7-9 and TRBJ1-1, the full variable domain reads DTGVSQNPRHKITKRGQNVTFRCDPISEHNRLYWYRQTLGQGPEFLTYFQNEAQLEKSRLLSDRFSAERPKGSFSTLEIQRTEQGDSAMYLCASSLGAGLAFFGQGTRLTVV.

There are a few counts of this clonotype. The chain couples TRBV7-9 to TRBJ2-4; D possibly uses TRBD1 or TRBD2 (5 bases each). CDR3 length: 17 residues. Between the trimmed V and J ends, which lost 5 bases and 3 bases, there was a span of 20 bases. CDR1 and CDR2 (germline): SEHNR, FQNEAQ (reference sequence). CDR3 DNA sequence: TGTGCCAGCAGCAGAAGTACGGGGCGCCGGGACAAAAACATTCAGTACTTC. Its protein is CASSRSTGRRDKNIQYF.

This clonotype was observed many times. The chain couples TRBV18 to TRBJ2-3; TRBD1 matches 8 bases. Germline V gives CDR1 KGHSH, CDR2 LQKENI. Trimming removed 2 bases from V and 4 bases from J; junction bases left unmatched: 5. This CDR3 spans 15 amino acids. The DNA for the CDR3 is TGTGCCAGCTCACCAGATGGACAGGGAGCAGATACGCAGTATTTT. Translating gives CASSPDGQGADTQYF.

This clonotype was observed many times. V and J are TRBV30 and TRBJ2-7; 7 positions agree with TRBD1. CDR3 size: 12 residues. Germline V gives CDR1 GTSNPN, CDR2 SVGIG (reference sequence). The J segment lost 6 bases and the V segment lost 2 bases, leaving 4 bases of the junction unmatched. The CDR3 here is CAWSRTGVEQYF. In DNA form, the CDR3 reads TGTGCCTGGAGTCGTACAGGGGTCGAGCAGTACTTC.

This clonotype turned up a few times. Here the CDR3 DNA reads TGTGCCAGCAGCTTCTACCAAGAGACCCAGTACTTC. Protein product: CASSFYQETQYF. This chain uses TRBV5-8 with TRBJ2-5; the D is unclear. The V gene's germline CDR1 is SGHTS and CDR2 YDEGEE. The CDR3 length is 12 residues. Trimming removed 2 bases at V and 0 bases at J, with 2 bases between.

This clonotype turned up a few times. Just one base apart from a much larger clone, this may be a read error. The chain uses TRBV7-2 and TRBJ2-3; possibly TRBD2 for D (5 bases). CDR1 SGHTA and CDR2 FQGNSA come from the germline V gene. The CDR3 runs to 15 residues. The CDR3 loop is CAGSSNGLTGDTQYF. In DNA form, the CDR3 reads TGTGCCGGCAGCTCCAACGGACTGACTGGAGATACGCAGTATTTT.

CDR3 in amino acids: CASSSGTSGYVDYEQYF. CDR3 nucleotide sequence: TGTGCCAGCAGCTCCGGGACTAGCGGGTACGTCGACTACGAGCAGTACTTC. This sequence joins TRBV11-1 and TRBJ2-7; 12 bases fit TRBD2. V shed 4 bases, J shed 3 bases, and the junction held 10 bases outside the gene matches. The CDR3 extends over 17 amino acids. Germline assignment: CDR1 SGHAT and CDR2 FQDESV (reference sequence).

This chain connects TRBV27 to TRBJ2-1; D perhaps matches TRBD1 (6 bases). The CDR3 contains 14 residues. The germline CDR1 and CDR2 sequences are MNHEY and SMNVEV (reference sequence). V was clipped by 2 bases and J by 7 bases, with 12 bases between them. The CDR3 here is CASSLKGQGNEQFF. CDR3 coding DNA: TGTGCCAGCAGTTTAAAAGGGCAGGGGAATGAGCAGTTCTTC.

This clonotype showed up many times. The CDR3 reads CASSTGYTEAFF. The DNA of the CDR3 is TGTGCCAGCTCGACAGGGTACACTGAAGCTTTCTTT. This chain links TRBV28 with TRBJ1-1; 7 nucleotides match TRBD1. Trimming took 8 bases from V and 3 from J; bases not matched to a gene: 3. CDR1 is MDHEN and CDR2 is SYDVKM in the germline V gene. The CDR3 runs 12 residues.

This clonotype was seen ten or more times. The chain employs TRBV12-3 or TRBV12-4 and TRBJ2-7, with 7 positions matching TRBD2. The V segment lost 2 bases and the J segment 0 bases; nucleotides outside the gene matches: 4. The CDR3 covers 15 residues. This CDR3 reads CASSLRGGGSYEQYF. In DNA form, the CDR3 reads TGTGCCAGCAGTTTACGTGGCGGGGGCTCCTACGAGCAGTACTTC.

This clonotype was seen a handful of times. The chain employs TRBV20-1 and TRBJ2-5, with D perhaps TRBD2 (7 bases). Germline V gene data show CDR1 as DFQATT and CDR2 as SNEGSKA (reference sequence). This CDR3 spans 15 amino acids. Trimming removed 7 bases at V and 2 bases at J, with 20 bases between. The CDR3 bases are TGCAGTGGAGCGGGACCAGGGGTGAATCAAGAGACCCAGTACTTC. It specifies CSGAGPGVNQETQYF.

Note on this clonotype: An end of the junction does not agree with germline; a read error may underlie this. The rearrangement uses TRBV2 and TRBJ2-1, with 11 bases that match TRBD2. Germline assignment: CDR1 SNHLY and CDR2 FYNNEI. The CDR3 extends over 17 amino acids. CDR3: CTSSRRWASGRNNEQFF. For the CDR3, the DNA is TGTACCAGCAGTCGACGATGGGCTAGCGGGAGGAATAATGAGCAGTTCTTC.

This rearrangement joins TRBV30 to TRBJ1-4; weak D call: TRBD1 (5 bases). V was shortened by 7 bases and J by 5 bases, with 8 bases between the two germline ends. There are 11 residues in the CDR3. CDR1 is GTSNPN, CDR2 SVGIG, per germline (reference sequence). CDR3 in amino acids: CAFDRNEKLFF. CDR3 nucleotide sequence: TGTGCCTTCGACAGAAATGAAAAACTGTTTTTT. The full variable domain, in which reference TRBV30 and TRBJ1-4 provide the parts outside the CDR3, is SQTIHQWPATLVQPVGSPLSLECTVEGTSNPNLYWYRQAAGRGLQLLFYSVGIGQISSEVPQNLSASRPQDRQFILSSKKLLLSDSGFYLCAFDRNEKLFFGSGTQLSVL.

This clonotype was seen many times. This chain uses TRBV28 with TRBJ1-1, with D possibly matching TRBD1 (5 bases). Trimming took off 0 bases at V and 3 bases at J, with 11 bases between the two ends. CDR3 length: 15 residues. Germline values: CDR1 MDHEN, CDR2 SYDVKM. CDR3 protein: CASSLWGEADTEAFF. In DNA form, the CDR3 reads TGTGCCAGCAGTTTATGGGGGGAGGCGGACACTGAAGCTTTCTTT.

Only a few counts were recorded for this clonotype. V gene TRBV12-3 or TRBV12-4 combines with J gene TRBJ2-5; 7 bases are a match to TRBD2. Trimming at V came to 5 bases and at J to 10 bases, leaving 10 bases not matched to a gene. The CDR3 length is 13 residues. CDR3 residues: CASSPRAGWDQYF. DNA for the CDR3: TGTGCCAGCAGTCCCAGAGCGGGATGGGACCAGTACTTC.

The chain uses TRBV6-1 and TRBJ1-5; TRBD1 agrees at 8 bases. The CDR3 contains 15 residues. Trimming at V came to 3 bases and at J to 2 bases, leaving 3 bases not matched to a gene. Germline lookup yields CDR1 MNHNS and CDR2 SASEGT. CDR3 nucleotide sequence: TGTGCCAGCAGTGACTCAGGGGGCCGCAATCAGCCCCAGCATTTT. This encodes CASSDSGGRNQPQHF.

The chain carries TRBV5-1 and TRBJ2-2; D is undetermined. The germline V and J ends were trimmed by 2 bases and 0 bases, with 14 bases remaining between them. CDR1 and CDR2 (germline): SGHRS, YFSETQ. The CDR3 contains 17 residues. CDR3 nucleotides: TGCGCCAGCAGCTTAGGCCCCGGCGGTCCGAACACCGGGGAGCTGTTTTTT. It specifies CASSLGPGGPNTGELFF.